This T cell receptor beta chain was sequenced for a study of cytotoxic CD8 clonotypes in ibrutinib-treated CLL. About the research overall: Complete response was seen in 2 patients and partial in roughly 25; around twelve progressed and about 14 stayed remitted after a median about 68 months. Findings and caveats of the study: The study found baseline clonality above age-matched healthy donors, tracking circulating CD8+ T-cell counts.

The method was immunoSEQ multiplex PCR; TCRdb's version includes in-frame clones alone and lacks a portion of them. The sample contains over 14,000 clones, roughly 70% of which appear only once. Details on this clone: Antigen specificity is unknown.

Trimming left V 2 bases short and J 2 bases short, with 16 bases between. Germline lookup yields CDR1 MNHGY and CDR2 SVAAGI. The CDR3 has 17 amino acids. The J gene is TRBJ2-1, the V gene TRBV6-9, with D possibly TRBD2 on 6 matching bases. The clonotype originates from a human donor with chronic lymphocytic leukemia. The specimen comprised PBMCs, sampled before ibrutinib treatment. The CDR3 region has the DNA TGTGCCAGCAGTTATCCCATACTAGCCAGTACCTACAATGAGCAGTTCTTC. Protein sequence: CASSYPILASTYNEQFF.